The rows below give T cell receptor beta chains drawn from one sample of a study of PD-L1 blockade in urothelial cancer. Clones were sequenced by immunoSEQ multiplex PCR, and TCRdb holds only the in-frame ones, with some missing. The sample holds tens of thousands of clones, around 80% seen once. The sample was PBMCs, taken around atezolizumab (anti-PD-L1) treatment. The receptors shown here come from a man in his 70s with urothelial cancer. Each CDR3 is given with its conserved first and last residue. The D gene is left open where the match is weak. Expanded clones are given a class, and other clones once, few, many or no size at all.

clone size | J gene | D gene | V gene | CDR3 protein | CDR3 DNA
- | TRBJ1-1 | - | TRBV5-6 | CASTSTLQGDTEAFF | TGTGCCAGCACATCAACGTTACAGGGAGACACTGAAGCTTTCTTT
- | TRBJ1-1 | TRBD1 | TRBV28 | CASSLGTGGTEAFF | TGTGCCAGCAGTTTAGGGACAGGGGGCACTGAAGCTTTCTTT
medium-sized | TRBJ1-5 | - | TRBV28 | CASSLGGWEQPQHF | TGTGCCAGCAGTTTAGGAGGGTGGGAGCAGCCCCAGCATTTT
- | TRBJ1-1 | - | TRBV30 | CAREARAEAFF | TGTGCCCGGGAGGCTCGGGCTGAAGCTTTCTTT
- | TRBJ2-1 | TRBD2 | TRBV5-3 | CARSPILAGEGNEQFF | TGTGCCAGAAGCCCAATTCTAGCGGGAGAGGGGAATGAGCAGTTCTTC
- | TRBJ2-3 | TRBD2 | TRBV5-1 | CASRGTSGSLNTQYF | TGCGCCAGCCGGGGGACTAGCGGGAGTTTAAATACGCAGTATTTT
once | TRBJ2-2 | - | TRBV7-2 | CASSFGGNTGELFF | TGTGCCAGCAGCTTCGGTGGGAACACCGGGGAGCTGTTTTTT
once | TRBJ1-4 | - | TRBV28 | CASRLNEKLFF | TGTGCCAGCAGACTAAATGAAAAACTGTTTTTT
- | TRBJ1-1 | TRBD1 | TRBV28 | CASTLQGARDEAFF | TGTGCCAGCACCCTACAGGGGGCCCGTGACGAAGCTTTCTTT
- | TRBJ1-4 | TRBD1 | TRBV7-2 | CASSLAQGAEKLFF | TGTGCCAGCAGCTTAGCCCAGGGGGCGGAAAAACTGTTTTTT
- | TRBJ2-7 | TRBD2 | TRBV5-1 | CASSQTSGVYEQYF | TGCGCCAGCAGCCAGACTAGCGGGGTATACGAGCAGTACTTC
- | TRBJ2-6 | - | TRBV6-4 | CASSKRDGSSGANVLTF | TGTGCCAGCAGTAAGAGGGACGGGAGCTCTGGGGCCAACGTCCTGACTTTC
few | TRBJ1-1 | - | TRBV4-1 | CASRSRTANTEAFF | TGCGCCAGCAGATCTAGGACAGCGAACACTGAAGCTTTCTTT
- | TRBJ2-1 | TRBD2 | TRBV5-1 | CASSLHTSGKSNEQFF | TGCGCCAGCAGCTTACATACTAGCGGGAAAAGCAATGAGCAGTTCTTC
- | TRBJ1-1 | - | TRBV9 | CASSREPGSTEAFF | TGTGCCAGCAGCAGAGAGCCCGGGAGCACTGAAGCTTTCTTT
- | TRBJ2-2 | - | TRBV19 | CASSSRLKPGELFF | TGTGCCAGTAGTTCACGACTGAAACCCGGGGAGCTGTTTTTT
- | TRBJ2-1 | - | TRBV21-1 | CASPLPGGWNEQFF | TGTGCCAGCCCCCTCCCGGGGGGGTGGAATGAGCAGTTCTTC
- | TRBJ2-7 | TRBD2 | TRBV27 | CASSLLAGAIEQYF | TGTGCCAGCAGTTTACTAGCGGGAGCTATTGAGCAGTACTTC
- | TRBJ1-1 | - | TRBV29-1 | CSFRQAAGTEAFF | TGCAGCTTCAGACAGGCGGCGGGCACTGAAGCTTTCTTT
medium-sized | TRBJ1-2 | - | TRBV19 | CASSMGEGSYGYTF | TGTGCCAGTAGCATGGGAGAGGGCAGCTATGGCTACACCTTC
- | TRBJ2-7 | - | TRBV7-7 | CASSPSKKSLEQYF | TGTGCCAGCAGTCCCTCCAAGAAGAGCCTTGAGCAGTACTTC
- | TRBJ1-2 | TRBD1 | TRBV30 | CAWSWTGDGYTF | TGTGCCTGGTCCTGGACAGGGGATGGCTACACCTTC
- | TRBJ1-1 | - | TRBV7-9 | CASSFTRGVATEAFF | TGTGCCAGCAGCTTCACCCGCGGGGTGGCCACTGAAGCTTTCTTT
- | TRBJ1-1 | - | TRBV5-5 | CASSHRAGGTEAFF | TGTGCCAGCAGCCACCGGGCCGGGGGAACTGAAGCTTTCTTT
- | TRBJ1-4 | - | TRBV6-1 | CASSRGSANEKLFF | TGTGCCAGCAGTCGGGGGTCAGCTAATGAAAAACTGTTTTTT
- | TRBJ2-1 | TRBD2 | TRBV19 | CASSSRSGRANEQFF | TGTGCCAGTAGTTCCCGTAGCGGGAGGGCAAATGAGCAGTTCTTC
medium-sized | TRBJ2-2 | - | TRBV6-4 | CASSTGTNTGELFF | TGTGCCAGCAGTACCGGGACAAACACCGGGGAGCTGTTTTTT
- | TRBJ2-2 | - | TRBV6-1 | CASSETGVGTGELFF | TGTGCCAGCAGTGAAACCGGGGTCGGGACCGGGGAGCTGTTTTTT